The T cell receptor (beta chain) described here comes from a study of blood T cell repertoires in COVID-19. At the level of the study: The study drew acute and convalescent COVID-19 samples from the United States, Italy and Spain. Nucleic acid was either cDNA or gDNA, and it came from T cells, B-cell-depleted T cells, or PBMCs.

TCRdb's table, derived via immunoSEQ multiplex PCR, lists solely in-frame clones and lacks some. The table lists approximately 240,000 clones, over 80% of them singletons, with around 5.9% in the top ten. Trimming shortened V by 3 bases and J by 5 bases, and 19 bases separated the two germline ends. CDR3 length: 16 residues. CDR1 KGHSH and CDR2 LQKENI come from the germline V gene. The J gene is TRBJ1-2, the V gene TRBV18, with D uncertain. Sequenced sample: peripheral blood. The TCR sequence derives from a human donor in a cohort sampled during active COVID-19. CDR3 amino acids: CASSPYQRADLYGYTF. For the CDR3, the DNA is TGTGCCAGCTCACCGTACCAGAGAGCGGATCTTTATGGCTACACCTTC.